This T cell receptor beta chain was captured by sequencing in a study of blood T cell repertoires in COVID-19. Study-wide context: Acute and convalescent COVID-19 specimens originated in the United States, Italy and Spain. PBMCs, B-cell-depleted T cells, or T cells provided the cDNA or gDNA that made up the material.

The assay was immunoSEQ multiplex PCR, and TCRdb's table has in-frame clones only and misses some. The sample lists fewer than 500,000 clones, roughly 90% occurring once. Recruits, aged roughly 18 to 100 years, lived in roughly 22 US areas. CDR3 length equals 14 residues. V shed 6 bases, J shed 1 base, and the junction held 6 bases outside the gene matches. Germline V gene sequence: CDR1 MNHEY, CDR2 SVGAGI. Sequences were obtained from PBMCs or T cells enriched from blood (not recorded which). This TCR derives from a woman in her thirties with acute COVID-19. V and J are TRBV6-5 and TRBJ2-7; the match to TRBD1 covers 7 bases. CDR3 nucleotide sequence: TGTGCCAGCAGGGACAGGTCATCTTCCTACGAGCAGTACTTC. Amino acid sequence: CASRDRSSSYEQYF.